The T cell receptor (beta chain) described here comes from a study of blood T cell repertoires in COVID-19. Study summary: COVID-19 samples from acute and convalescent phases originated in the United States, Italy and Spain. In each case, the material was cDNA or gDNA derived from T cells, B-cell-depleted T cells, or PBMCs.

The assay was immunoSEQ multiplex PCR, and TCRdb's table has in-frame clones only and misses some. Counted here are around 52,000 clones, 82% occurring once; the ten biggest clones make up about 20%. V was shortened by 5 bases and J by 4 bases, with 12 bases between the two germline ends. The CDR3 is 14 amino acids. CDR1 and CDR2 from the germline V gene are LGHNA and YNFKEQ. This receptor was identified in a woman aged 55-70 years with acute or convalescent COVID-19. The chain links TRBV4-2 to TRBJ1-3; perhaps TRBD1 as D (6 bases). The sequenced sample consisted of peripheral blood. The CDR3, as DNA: TGTGCCAGCAGCGGCGGCCAGGGGGGAAACACCATATATTTT. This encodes CASSGGQGGNTIYF.